Listed below are T cell receptor beta chains from one sample, sequenced in a study of vaccination and CD4 T cells after COVID-19. TCRdb reprocessed the PCR reads with MiXCR, giving one entry per CDR3 protein. The data contain around 20,000 distinct CDR3 sequences, about 44% of them singletons. Antigens for these TCRs are unknown. This sample comprised CD4+ T cells from blood, cultured in vitro, obtained before SARS-CoV-2 vaccination. Source of these receptors: a human donor who had recovered from COVID-19. Both conserved end residues are part of each CDR3. Fields, in order: D gene, clone size, J gene, V gene, CDR3 DNA, CDR3 protein. D genes are given only for firm matches. Size tells how often a clone was seen (once, few, many) or the class of an expanded clone, and some rows leave it out.

TRBD1 - TRBJ2-3 TRBV7-6 TGTGCCAGCAGCGAGGGACAGACAGATACGCAGTATTTT CASSEGQTDTQYF
- once TRBJ1-1 TRBV19 TGTGCCAGTAGCAGATCAGGGGTGGGGGGCACTGAAGCTTTCTTT CASSRSGVGGTEAFF
- - TRBJ1-2 TRBV30 TGTGCCTGGAGTCGGGGGGGCTCTAACTATGGCTACACCTTC CAWSRGGSNYGYTF
- - TRBJ1-1 TRBV11-3 TGTGCCAGCAGCTTAGGCAGGAACCTGAACACTGAAGCTTTCTTT CASSLGRNLNTEAFF
- once TRBJ2-1 TRBV20-1 TGCAGTGCTGATGACGACACCAATGAGCAGTTCTTC CSADDDTNEQFF
- - TRBJ1-6 TRBV7-2 TGTGCCAGCAGCTTTAACTTGGGAGAGAATTCACCCCTCCACTTT CASSFNLGENSPLHF
- few TRBJ2-5 TRBV27 TGTGCCAGCAGCAAATCAGGGCCCCGAGAGACCCAGTACTTC CASSKSGPRETQYF
- few TRBJ1-6 TRBV20-1 TGCAGTTCAAGAGACCGACGGGGCTCCTATAATTCACCCCTCCACTTT CSSRDRRGSYNSPLHF
- - TRBJ2-7 TRBV5-3 TGTGCCAGCAGCTTGGACGACAGCAGCTCCTACGAGCAGTACTTC CASSLDDSSSYEQYF
- - TRBJ1-5 TRBV14 TGTGCCAGCAGCCAAGACTTACGTCAGCCCCAGCATTTT CASSQDLRQPQHF
- - TRBJ1-2 TRBV7-2 TGTGCCAGCAGCCGGGACACCAACTATGGCTACACCTTC CASSRDTNYGYTF
- - TRBJ1-3 TRBV20-1 TGCAGTGCTAGAGATTCAGGGTCTGGAAACACCATATATTTT CSARDSGSGNTIYF
- few TRBJ1-1 TRBV11-3 TGTGCCAGCAGCTGGGGACTTCTGTCGTCTGAAGCTTTCTTT CASSWGLLSSEAFF
TRBD2 - TRBJ2-5 TRBV11-1 TGTGCCAGCAGCTTAAATATAGCGGGATTGGGGGAGACCCAGTACTTC CASSLNIAGLGETQYF
TRBD1 - TRBJ1-6 TRBV6-1 TGTGCCAGCATCCAGACGGGACAGGGTTCACCCCTCCACTTT CASIQTGQGSPLHF
- few TRBJ1-1 TRBV28 TGTGCCAGCGCCAGGTTAACTGAAGCTTTCTTT CASARLTEAFF
- - TRBJ1-3 TRBV30 TGTGCCTGGGGATTGGACAGCCCCTCTGGAAACACCATATATTTT CAWGLDSPSGNTIYF
- - TRBJ1-5 TRBV7-9 TGTGCCAGCAGCTTCCTGTCCGGGCCCCAGCATTTT CASSFLSGPQHF
- - TRBJ1-2 TRBV23-1 TGCGCCAGCAGTCAATCCTGTTCCCAGGGGTTTGGCTACACCTTC CASSQSCSQGFGYTF
TRBD2 - TRBJ2-2 TRBV7-2 TGTGCCAGCAGCCTACCCACTAGCGGGGGCTACTACACCGGGGAGCTGTTTTTT CASSLPTSGGYYTGELFF
- - TRBJ2-2 TRBV10-3 TGTGCCATCGCCGCAGGGGCGAACACCGGGGAGCTGTTTTTT CAIAAGANTGELFF
TRBD1 - TRBJ1-2 TRBV7-6 TGTGCCAGCAGCCTTAGCGGGAGGGGAGGGGGCCGTGGAGATGGCTACACCTTC CASSLSGRGGGRGDGYTF
TRBD2 - TRBJ2-5 TRBV28 TGTGCCAGCAGTTCCCAGGGACTAGCGGGAGGGCCCGTGACCCAGTACTTC CASSSQGLAGGPVTQYF
- - TRBJ2-1 TRBV24-1 TGTGCCACCAGTGCAGGGGCCGGTAACAATGAGCAGTTCTTC CATSAGAGNNEQFF
- few TRBJ1-6 TRBV14 TGTGCCAGCAGCCTCGGGGTTATTCGTTCACCCCTCCACTTT CASSLGVIRSPLHF
- once TRBJ1-5 TRBV28 TGTGCCAGCAGTTTATCCGGGCGGCGGTGGATTGGCAATCAGCCCCAGCATTTT CASSLSGRRWIGNQPQHF
- - TRBJ2-5 TRBV19 TGTGCCAGTAGTATAGATCTCGGGGAACCCCAAGAGGCCCAGTACTTC CASSIDLGEPQEAQYF
- - TRBJ1-1 TRBV12-3/TRBV12-4 TGTGCCAGCAGGGATAACAGGGTAGGATACACTGAAGCTTTCTTT CASRDNRVGYTEAFF
- - TRBJ2-7 TRBV7-2 TGTGCCAGCAGCTCCCAGACAGGGACTGCGTGGGAGCAGTACTTC CASSSQTGTAWEQYF
- - TRBJ1-2 TRBV6-5 TGTGACAGCAGTTACAGAGGGTTTGGGTATGGCTACACCTTC CDSSYRGFGYGYTF
- few TRBJ1-2 TRBV11-3 TGTGCCAGCAGCCTAGACGGGGACCCAGGGGATGGCTACACCTTC CASSLDGDPGDGYTF
- - TRBJ2-5 TRBV7-9 TGTGCCAGCAGCAACGCGACAGAGTACCAAGAGACCCAGTACTTC CASSNATEYQETQYF
- - TRBJ2-4 TRBV6-1 TGTGCCAGCAGTCGAGGGGGTCGATGGAACATTCAGTACTTC CASSRGGRWNIQYF
- - TRBJ2-5 TRBV28 TGTGCCAGCAGAGGCAGGACAATGCAAGAGACCCAGTACTTC CASRGRTMQETQYF
- - TRBJ2-5 TRBV20-1 TGCAGTGCTAGCCCAGCCATCGGAGAGACCCAGTACTTC CSASPAIGETQYF
- - TRBJ1-2 TRBV24-1 TGTGCCACCAGTGACCCAGGGAGCGGCTACACCTTC CATSDPGSGYTF
TRBD2 - TRBJ2-7 TRBV20-1 TGCAGTGCTTACTCCGGGACTAGCGGAGAGTACGAGCAGTACTTC CSAYSGTSGEYEQYF
- few TRBJ1-3 TRBV7-6 TGTGCCAGCAGCCGGACAGATGGAAACACCATATATTTT CASSRTDGNTIYF
TRBD2 - TRBJ2-2 TRBV7-2 TGTGCCAGCAGCTTCACTCTGGGGGGGGGTAACACCGGGGAGCTGTTTTTT CASSFTLGGGNTGELFF
TRBD2 few TRBJ2-1 TRBV24-1 TGTGCCACCAGTGATCAGACTAGCGGGAGGGTCAATGAGCAGTTCTTC CATSDQTSGRVNEQFF
- few TRBJ2-7 TRBV11-3 TGTGCCAGCAGCTTACCGGGGGTGGGCTACGAGCAGTACTTC CASSLPGVGYEQYF
- - TRBJ2-7 TRBV20-1 TGCAGTGCTAGAGATCTGGCGGGAAGTGGCTACGAGCAGTACTTC CSARDLAGSGYEQYF
- - TRBJ1-1 TRBV7-2 TGTGCCAGCAGCCCCCAGGGGCCATTGACTGAAGCTTTCTTT CASSPQGPLTEAFF
- - TRBJ1-5 TRBV28 TGTGCCAGCATGCGTACCGGTCAGCCCCAGCATTTT CASMRTGQPQHF
- - TRBJ2-3 TRBV7-2 TGTGCCAGCAGCTTGACGGGCCTAGATACGCAGTATTTT CASSLTGLDTQYF
- few TRBJ2-3 TRBV7-3 TGTGCCAGCAGCTTAACAGCACAGGGCACAGATACGCAGTATTTT CASSLTAQGTDTQYF
- - TRBJ2-1 TRBV11-2 TGTGCCAGCAGCTTAGGATATGAGCAGTTCTTC CASSLGYEQFF
- - TRBJ2-5 TRBV15 TGTGCCACGAACCGGGGCGGGGTCCAAGAGACCCAGTACTTC CATNRGGVQETQYF
TRBD2 - TRBJ2-3 TRBV4-1 TGCGCCAGCAGCCAAGATCGAGGGACTAGCGATGGCACAGATACGCAGTATTTT CASSQDRGTSDGTDTQYF
- - TRBJ1-1 TRBV4-1 TGCGCCAGCAGCCAACCCACGTTAGGATGGGGCACTGAAGCTTTCTTT CASSQPTLGWGTEAFF
- - TRBJ2-7 TRBV6-1 TGTGCCAGCAGGGTTTTGGTTGGTTACGAGCAGTACTTC CASRVLVGYEQYF
- - TRBJ1-2 TRBV9 TGTGCCAGCAGCGGTAGGACGGGGAACTATGGCTACACCTTC CASSGRTGNYGYTF
- - TRBJ2-1 TRBV7-9 TGTGCCAGCAGCTTGGAAGTATACAATGAGCAGTTCTTC CASSLEVYNEQFF